The 9 T cell receptor beta chains below all came from one sample that was sequenced in a study of early stage breast cancer tumors. Profiled with immunoSEQ multiplex PCR; TCRdb holds only in-frame clones, not every one. The table records some 10,000 clones, approximately 72% of them present only once. Specimen: breast tumor tissue. The receptors were gathered from a person aged 40-50 years with breast cancer.

The chain links TRBV19 to TRBJ2-7; 9 bases agree with TRBD1. The CDR3 is 15 residues long. The junction had 12 bases not matched to a gene; V was cut back by 5 bases and J by 7 bases. Germline V gives CDR1 LNHDA, CDR2 SQIVND (reference sequence). The CDR3 nucleotides are TGTGCCAGTAGTCAAGGGACAGGGCGGGAGAGAGAGCAGTACTTC. Amino acid sequence: CASSQGTGREREQYF. Filled out from reference TRBV19 and TRBJ2-7, the complete variable domain reads DGGITQSPKYLFRKEGQNVTLSCEQNLNHDAMYWYRQDPGQGLRLIYYSQIVNDFQKGDIAEGYSVSREKKESFPLTVTSAQKNPTAFYLCASSQGTGREREQYFGPGTRLTVT.

J is TRBJ2-3 and V is TRBV27, with a tentative D call TRBD2 (5 bases). V was pared by 2 bases and J by 1 base, with 7 bases between. Germline assignment: CDR1 MNHEY and CDR2 SMNVEV (reference sequence). The length of the CDR3 is 14 residues. The chain's CDR3 is CASSLVSGTDTQYF. The DNA of the CDR3 is TGTGCCAGCAGTTTAGTTAGCGGCACAGATACGCAGTATTTT.

This clone came up a few times. This rearrangement joins TRBV7-9 to TRBJ1-4; D ambiguous. The CDR3 totals 11 residues. V lost 2 bases to trimming and J lost 8 bases, with 3 bases between them. Germline CDR1 is SEHNR and CDR2 is FQNEAQ (reference sequence). The CDR3 nucleotides read TGTGCCAGCAGCTTACAGGAAAAACTGTTTTTT. It specifies CASSLQEKLFF.

The V call is TRBV2, the J call TRBJ1-2; 9 nucleotides line up with TRBD1. V shed 7 bases and J 5 bases; nucleotides not matched to a gene: 5. Per germline, CDR1 SNHLY and CDR2 FYNNEI. The CDR3 totals 13 residues. The CDR3 here is CASMDRGLYGYTF. CDR3 sequence (DNA): TGTGCCAGCATGGACAGGGGCCTATATGGCTACACCTTC.

The chain is built from TRBV6-1 and TRBJ1-4; D call uncertain. This CDR3 has 17 amino acids. V was cut by 6 bases and J by 4 bases, with 21 bases left in between. Germline V gene data show CDR1 as MNHNS and CDR2 as SASEGT. The CDR3 bases are TGTGCCAGCAGGGAATGGGATACCCGACCGGTTAATGAAAAACTGTTTTTT. It encodes CASREWDTRPVNEKLFF.

This chain links TRBV7-6 with TRBJ1-1, with no clear D. The CDR3 consists of 14 residues. The germline V gene has CDR1 SGHVS and CDR2 FNYEAQ. V dropped 5 bases and J dropped 2 bases, with 12 bases sitting between them. The CDR3: CASSRGAINTEAFF. The CDR3 DNA sequence: TGTGCCAGCAGCCGGGGAGCGATCAACACTGAAGCTTTCTTT.

The chain uses TRBV29-1 and TRBJ2-3, with D perhaps TRBD2 (6 bases). V was trimmed by 4 bases and J by 1 base, leaving 9 bases between them. This CDR3 is 13 amino acids long. CDR1 and CDR2 from the germline V gene are SQVTM and ANQGSEA. CDR3 in DNA: TGCAGCGTTGGGCGGGGACGCACAGATACGCAGTATTTT. As protein: CSVGRGRTDTQYF.

This clone turned up a few times. The chain recombines TRBV18 with TRBJ2-5; no definite D call. Between the trimmed V and J ends, which lost 2 bases and 5 bases, there was a span of 9 bases. The CDR3 loop spans 13 amino acids. Germline CDR1 KGHSH, CDR2 LQKENI. CDR3 residues: CASSPTGGETQYF. The DNA for the CDR3 is TGTGCCAGCTCACCAACGGGTGGCGAGACCCAGTACTTC.

This clone was counted a few times. V usage is TRBV19 and J usage is TRBJ2-7, with 9 positions matching TRBD1. V was clipped by 5 bases and J by 2 bases; unmatched bases: 7. The CDR3 totals 15 residues. Germline lookup yields CDR1 LNHDA and CDR2 SQIVND (reference sequence). Written as DNA, the CDR3 is TGTGCCAGTAGTGGCGGGACAGGGTTCACCTACGAGCAGTACTTC. Translated, it gives CASSGGTGFTYEQYF.